This T cell receptor beta chain is drawn from a study of beta chain features in type 1 diabetes. Findings and limits, study-wide: Here, the possible influence of HLA type (on TCRB rearrangement) remained unresolved.

All sorted populations exceeded 95% purity. The whole isolated RNA underwent reverse transcription, so sequencing captured expressed TCRB transcripts. Naive, central memory and regulatory T cell samples produced a mean of about 3.5 million reads. Method: immunoSEQ multiplex PCR; TCRdb's copy keeps in-frame clones and lacks some. The table shows fewer than 900,000 clones, with about 17% occurring only once. The V gene end was trimmed by 1 base and the J gene end by 8 bases; junction bases not matched to a gene: 0. The germline V gene encodes CDR1 SGHTA and CDR2 FQGNSA. This CDR3 contains 13 residues. As concerns this clone: Its specificity is not known.

The source is a woman under 30 in good health. The sequencing sample was made of naive CD4+ T cells from blood. This chain connects TRBV7-2 to TRBJ2-1; 9 bases match TRBD1. Here the CDR3 DNA reads TGTGCCAGCAGCTTAGGGACAGGGGATGAGCAGTTCTTC. This encodes CASSLGTGDEQFF.